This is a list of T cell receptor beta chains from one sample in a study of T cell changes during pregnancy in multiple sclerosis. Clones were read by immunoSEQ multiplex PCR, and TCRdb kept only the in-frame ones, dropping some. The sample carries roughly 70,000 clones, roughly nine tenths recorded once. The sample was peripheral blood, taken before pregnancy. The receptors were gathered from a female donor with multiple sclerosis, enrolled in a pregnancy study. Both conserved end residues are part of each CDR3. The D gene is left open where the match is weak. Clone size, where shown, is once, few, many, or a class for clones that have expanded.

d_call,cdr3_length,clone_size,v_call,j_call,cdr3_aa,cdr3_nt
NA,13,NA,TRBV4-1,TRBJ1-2,CASSQGSEYGYTF,TGCGCCAGCAGCCAAGGGTCGGAGTATGGCTACACCTTC
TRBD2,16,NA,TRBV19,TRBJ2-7,CASSTYSGSAGYEQYF,TGTGCCAGTAGTACCTATAGCGGGAGCGCGGGCTACGAGCAGTACTTC
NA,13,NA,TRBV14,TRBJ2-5,CASSQFRGETQYF,TGTGCCAGCAGCCAATTTCGGGGGGAGACCCAGTACTTC
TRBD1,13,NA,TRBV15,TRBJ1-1,CATSRDRWLEAFF,TGTGCCACCAGCAGGGACAGGTGGTTGGAAGCTTTCTTT
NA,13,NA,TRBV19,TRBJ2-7,CASSSRSSSGQYF,TGTGCCAGTAGCTCTCGCAGCTCTAGTGGGCAGTACTTC
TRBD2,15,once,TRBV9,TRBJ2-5,CASSAGNSGVETQYF,TGTGCCAGCAGCGCCGGGAATAGCGGGGTAGAGACCCAGTACTTC
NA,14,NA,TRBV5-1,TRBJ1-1,CASSLGQPNTEAFF,TGCGCCAGCAGCTTGGGACAGCCGAACACTGAAGCTTTCTTT
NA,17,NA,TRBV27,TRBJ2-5,CASRPARQSRGQETQYF,TGTGCCAGCAGACCGGCTCGACAGAGTCGAGGCCAAGAGACCCAGTACTTC
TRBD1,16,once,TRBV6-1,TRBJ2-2,CASSQETGWGTGELFF,TGTGCCAGCAGTCAAGAGACAGGGTGGGGCACCGGGGAGCTGTTTTTT
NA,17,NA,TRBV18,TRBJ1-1,CASSPDYITTKNTEAFF,TGTGCCAGCTCACCTGACTATATAACAACGAAGAACACTGAAGCTTTCTTT
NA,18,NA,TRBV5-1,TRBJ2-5,CASSLGYAGTDYQETQYF,TGCGCCAGCAGCTTGGGATACGCGGGGACAGACTACCAAGAGACCCAGTACTTC
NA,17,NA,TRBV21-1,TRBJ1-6,CASSSTSDRRTNSPLHF,TGTGCCAGCAGCTCAACTTCGGACAGGCGGACGAATTCACCCCTCCACTTT
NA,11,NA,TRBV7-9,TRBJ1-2,CASSSVLVDAF,TGTGCCAGCAGCTCGGTCCTAGTTGACGCCTTC
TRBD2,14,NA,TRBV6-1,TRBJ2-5,CASSYLTSGETQYF,TGTGCCAGCAGCTACCTTACTAGCGGCGAGACCCAGTACTTC
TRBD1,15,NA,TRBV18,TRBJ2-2,CASSRGTGDTGELFF,TGTGCCAGCTCACGGGGGACAGGGGACACCGGGGAGCTGTTTTTT
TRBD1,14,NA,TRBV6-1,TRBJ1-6,CASSEGQGGSPLHF,TGTGCCAGCAGTGAGGGACAGGGCGGTTCACCCCTCCACTTT
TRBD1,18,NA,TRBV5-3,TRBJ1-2,CARSYSDRDHSLPYGYTF,TGTGCCAGAAGCTACTCAGACAGGGACCATAGTCTTCCCTATGGCTACACCTTC
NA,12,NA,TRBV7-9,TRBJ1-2,CASSLDTYGYTF,TGTGCCAGCAGCTTAGACACCTATGGCTACACCTTC
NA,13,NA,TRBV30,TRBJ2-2,CALRGRITGELFF,TGTGCTCTTAGGGGTAGAATCACCGGGGAGCTGTTTTTT
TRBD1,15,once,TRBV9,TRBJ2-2,CASSVRQGRTGELFF,TGTGCCAGCAGCGTAAGACAGGGGAGAACCGGGGAGCTGTTTTTT
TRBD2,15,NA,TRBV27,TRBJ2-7,CASSYTSGRTYEQYF,TGTGCCAGCAGTTATACTAGCGGGAGAACCTACGAGCAGTACTTC
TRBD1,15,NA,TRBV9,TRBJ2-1,CASSVGGQGTHEQFF,TGTGCCAGCAGCGTAGGGGGACAGGGCACCCATGAGCAGTTCTTC
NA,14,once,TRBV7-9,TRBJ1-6,CASTSRGINSPLHF,TGTGCCAGCACCTCTCGGGGGATTAATTCACCCCTCCACTTT
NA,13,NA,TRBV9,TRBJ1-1,CASNGGMGTEAFF,TGTGCCTCCAACGGGGGGATGGGAACTGAAGCTTTCTTT
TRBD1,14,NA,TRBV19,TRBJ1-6,CASQDRGQNSPLHF,TGTGCCAGTCAGGACAGGGGGCAGAATTCACCCCTCCACTTT
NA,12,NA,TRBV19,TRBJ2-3,CASSSHRDTQYF,TGTGCCAGTAGTAGCCATAGAGATACGCAGTATTTT
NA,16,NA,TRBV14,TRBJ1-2,CASSQDPYGRGWSYTF,TGTGCCAGCAGCCAAGACCCTTATGGGAGAGGATGGAGCTACACCTTC
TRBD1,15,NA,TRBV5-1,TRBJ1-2,CASSLGQGAQGGYTF,TGCGCCAGCAGCCTGGGACAGGGGGCGCAGGGGGGCTACACCTTC
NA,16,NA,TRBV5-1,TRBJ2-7,CASSYLSGARSYEQYF,TGCGCCAGCAGCTATCTGTCAGGGGCGAGGAGTTACGAGCAGTACTTC
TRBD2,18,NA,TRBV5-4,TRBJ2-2,CASSLDLAGVSSTGELFF,TGTGCCAGCAGCTTAGATCTAGCGGGGGTGTCGAGCACCGGGGAGCTGTTTTTT
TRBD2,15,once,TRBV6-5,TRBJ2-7,CASSLAGGSPYEQYF,TGTGCCAGCAGTTTAGCGGGAGGATCCCCCTACGAGCAGTACTTC
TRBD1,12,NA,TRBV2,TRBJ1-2,CASTTGDHGYTF,TGTGCCAGCACTACAGGGGACCATGGCTACACCTTC
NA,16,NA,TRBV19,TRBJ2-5,CASSRSRLFSRETQYF,TGTGCCAGTAGCCGTTCGCGACTGTTCAGTCGGGAGACCCAGTACTTC
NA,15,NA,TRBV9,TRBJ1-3,CASSVGGVTGNTIYF,TGTGCCAGCAGCGTAGGGGGGGTAACCGGAAACACCATATATTTT
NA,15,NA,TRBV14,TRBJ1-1,CASSGWGGQDTEAFF,TGTGCCAGCAGCGGTTGGGGGGGTCAGGACACTGAAGCTTTCTTT
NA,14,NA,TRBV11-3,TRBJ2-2,CASSRTSLTGELFF,TGTGCCAGCTCGAGGACAAGTCTCACCGGGGAGCTGTTTTTT
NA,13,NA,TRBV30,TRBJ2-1,CGGGGGTYNEQFF,TGTGGCGGTGGTGGGGGGACCTACAATGAGCAGTTCTTC
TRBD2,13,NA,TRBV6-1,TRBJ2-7,CASNLSGAHEQYF,TGTGCCAGCAATCTTAGCGGGGCCCACGAGCAGTACTTC
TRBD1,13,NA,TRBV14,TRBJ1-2,CASSQDRAYGYTF,TGTGCCAGCAGCCAGGACAGGGCATATGGCTACACCTTC
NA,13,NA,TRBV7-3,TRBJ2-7,CASSSGLDRQMYF,TGTGCCAGCAGCTCGGGACTGGACAGGCAGATGTACTTC
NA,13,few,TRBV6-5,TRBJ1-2,CASSLGLREGYTF,TGTGCCAGCAGTCTAGGGCTGAGGGAGGGCTACACCTTC
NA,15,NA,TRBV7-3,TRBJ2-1,CASSSGSLNYNEQFF,TGTGCCAGCAGCTCGGGTAGCCTAAACTACAATGAGCAGTTCTTC
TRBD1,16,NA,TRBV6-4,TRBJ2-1,CASSVAGTGGYNEQFF,TGTGCCAGCAGTGTCGCCGGGACAGGGGGCTACAATGAGCAGTTCTTC
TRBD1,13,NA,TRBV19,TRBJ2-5,CASSKRQGPTQYF,TGTGCCAGTAGTAAGAGACAGGGTCCGACCCAGTACTTC
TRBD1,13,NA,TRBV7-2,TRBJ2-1,CASSSDRGNEQFF,TGTGCCAGCAGCTCGGACAGGGGCAATGAGCAGTTCTTC
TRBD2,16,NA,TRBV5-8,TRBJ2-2,CASVQAGVTYTGELFF,TGTGCCAGCGTTCAAGCGGGGGTCACCTACACCGGGGAGCTGTTTTTT